This is a list of T cell receptor beta chains from one sample in a study of beta chain features in type 1 diabetes. The assay was immunoSEQ multiplex PCR, and TCRdb's table has in-frame clones only and misses some. The sample consists of about 360,000 clones, around 12% of them appearing once. Sequencing input: naive CD4+ T cells from blood. The receptors derive from a man younger than 35 in good health. CDR3s include the opening cysteine and the closing phenylalanine or tryptophan. Each record gives: CDR3 DNA, CDR3 protein, J gene, D gene, clone size, V gene. The D gene is left open where the match is weak. Not every row has a clone size; where given, it reads once, few, many or a size class.

DNA: TGTGCCAGCAGCGTAAACACAGGGGCGAGGGAAAAACTGTTTTTT; CDR3: CASSVNTGAREKLFF; J: TRBJ1-4; D: TRBD1; size: -; V: TRBV9
DNA: TGCGCCAGCAGCCGCGGGGACAGGAGCCCAGATACGCAGTATTTT; CDR3: CASSRGDRSPDTQYF; J: TRBJ2-3; D: TRBD1; size: few; V: TRBV5-1
DNA: TGCGCCAGCAGCTTGGTGCTTCGGGGTGAAGCTTTCTTT; CDR3: CASSLVLRGEAFF; J: TRBJ1-1; D: -; size: -; V: TRBV5-1
DNA: TGTGCCAGCAGCTTAGGACGGCGGAGCTACGAGCAGTACTTC; CDR3: CASSLGRRSYEQYF; J: TRBJ2-7; D: -; size: few; V: TRBV7-2
DNA: TGTGCCAGCAGCCTCCCCTGGACCGGGACAGTGGGAAACACCATATATTTT; CDR3: CASSLPWTGTVGNTIYF; J: TRBJ1-3; D: TRBD1; size: few; V: TRBV14
DNA: TGTGCCAGCAGCTTTTTAAATTACGAGCAGTACTTC; CDR3: CASSFLNYEQYF; J: TRBJ2-7; D: -; size: -; V: TRBV7-2
DNA: TGTGCCAGCAGCCAAGATATGGGGGCGTGGGATACGCAGTATTTT; CDR3: CASSQDMGAWDTQYF; J: TRBJ2-3; D: -; size: few; V: TRBV14
DNA: TGCAGCGTTGACAGGGGGCTTGGCACTGAAGCTTTCTTT; CDR3: CSVDRGLGTEAFF; J: TRBJ1-1; D: TRBD1; size: -; V: TRBV29-1
DNA: TGTGCCAGCAGCGACAACCGGGACACCAATAACTATGGCTACACCTTC; CDR3: CASSDNRDTNNYGYTF; J: TRBJ1-2; D: -; size: few; V: TRBV9
DNA: TGTGCCAGCAGACGCGGACAGGGTGGAACTGAAGCTTTCTTT; CDR3: CASRRGQGGTEAFF; J: TRBJ1-1; D: TRBD1; size: few; V: TRBV2
DNA: TGTGCTAGCAGCGGCGGACTAGCGGGATTTAATGAGCAGTTCTTC; CDR3: CASSGGLAGFNEQFF; J: TRBJ2-1; D: TRBD2; size: few; V: TRBV7-7
DNA: TGTGCCAGCAGCTCCACTACAGGGTTCTATGGCTACACCTTC; CDR3: CASSSTTGFYGYTF; J: TRBJ1-2; D: -; size: -; V: TRBV7-2
DNA: TGTGCCAGCAGCCAAGATTGGGGGACAGGAGGCGAGCAGTACTTC; CDR3: CASSQDWGTGGEQYF; J: TRBJ2-7; D: TRBD1; size: few; V: TRBV14
DNA: TGCGCCAGCAGCCAAGGACTAGCGGGGAGGATCGAGCAGTTCTTC; CDR3: CASSQGLAGRIEQFF; J: TRBJ2-1; D: TRBD2; size: -; V: TRBV4-3
DNA: TGTGCCAGCAGTCAATGGACAGGAATTAGACTGACCCAGTTCTTC; CDR3: CASSQWTGIRLTQFF; J: TRBJ2-1; D: TRBD1; size: -; V: TRBV6-6
DNA: TGTGCCAGTAGTAAATCCGGGACTAGCGGGAGGATCAATGAGCAGTTCTTC; CDR3: CASSKSGTSGRINEQFF; J: TRBJ2-1; D: TRBD2; size: few; V: TRBV19
DNA: TGTGCCAGCAGCTTATCGCCCTATAGGGGGGCCAAAAACATTCAGTACTTC; CDR3: CASSLSPYRGAKNIQYF; J: TRBJ2-4; D: -; size: once; V: TRBV11-1